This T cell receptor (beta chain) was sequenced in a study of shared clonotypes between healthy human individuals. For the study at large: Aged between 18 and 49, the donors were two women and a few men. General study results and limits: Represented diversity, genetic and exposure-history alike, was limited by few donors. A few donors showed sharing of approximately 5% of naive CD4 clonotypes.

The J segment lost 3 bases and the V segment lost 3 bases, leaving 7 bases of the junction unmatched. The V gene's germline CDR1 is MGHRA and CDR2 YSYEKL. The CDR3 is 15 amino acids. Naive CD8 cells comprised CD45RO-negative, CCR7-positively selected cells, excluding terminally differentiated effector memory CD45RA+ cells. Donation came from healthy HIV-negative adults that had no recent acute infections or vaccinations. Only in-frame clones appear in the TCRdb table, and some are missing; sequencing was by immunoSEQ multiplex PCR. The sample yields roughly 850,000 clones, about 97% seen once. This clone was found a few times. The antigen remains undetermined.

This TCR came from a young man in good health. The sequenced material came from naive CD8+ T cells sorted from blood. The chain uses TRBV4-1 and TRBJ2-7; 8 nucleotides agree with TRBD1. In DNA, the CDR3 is TGCGCCAGCAGCCAGGATATCGACAGGGGCTACGAGCAGTACTTC. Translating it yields CASSQDIDRGYEQYF.